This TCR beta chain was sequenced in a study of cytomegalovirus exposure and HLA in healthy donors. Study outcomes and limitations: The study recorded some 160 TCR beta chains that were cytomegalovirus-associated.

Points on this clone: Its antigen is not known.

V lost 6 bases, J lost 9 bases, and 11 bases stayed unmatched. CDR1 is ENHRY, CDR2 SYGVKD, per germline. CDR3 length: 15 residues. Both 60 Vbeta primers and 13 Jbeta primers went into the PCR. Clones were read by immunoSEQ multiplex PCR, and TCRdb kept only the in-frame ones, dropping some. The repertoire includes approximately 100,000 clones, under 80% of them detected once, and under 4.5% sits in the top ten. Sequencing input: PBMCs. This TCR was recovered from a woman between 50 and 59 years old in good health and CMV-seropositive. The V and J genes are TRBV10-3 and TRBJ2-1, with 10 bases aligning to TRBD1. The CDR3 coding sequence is TGTGCCATCAGGCGAGGGGACAGGGGAAGGCGTGAGCAGTTCTTC. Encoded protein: CAIRRGDRGRREQFF.